Presented here are 9 T cell receptor beta chains from one specimen sequenced in a study of OX40 agonist ivuxolimab in advanced cancers. Library creation used the immunoSEQ multiplex PCR assay. This immuneACCESS table, as held by TCRdb, lists in-frame sequences with V and J called but not all clones. Of the missing ones, under half trace to an unresolved V gene in checked studies; the others have no known cause. Present in this sample are some 79,000 clones, more than 85% of which were seen just once. The ten largest clones capture 0.4% to 0.5% of the sample. Sequencing used CD4+ or CD8+ T cells sorted from blood, obtained in a trial of the OX40 agonist ivuxolimab. The receptors were sampled from an adult with an advanced solid tumor such as melanoma, head and neck, liver or kidney cancer.

The chain recombines TRBV27 with TRBJ2-3; weak D call: TRBD2 (6 bases). The CDR3 extends over 16 amino acids. Germline CDR1 reads MNHEY; CDR2 reads SMNVEV (reference sequence). V lost 8 bases and J 2 bases, leaving 20 bases between the germline ends. The CDR3 sequence is CASGSLGGRITDTQYF. CDR3 bases: TGTGCCAGCGGATCGCTGGGGGGTCGAATCACAGATACGCAGTATTTT.

CDR3 coding DNA: TGTGCCAGCAGTTATCCTCAGGGTAGGCAAGAGACCCAGTACTTC. Protein sequence: CASSYPQGRQETQYF. The genes are TRBV6-6 and TRBJ2-5; TRBD1 might be the D (5 bases). The CDR3 is 15 amino acids. Per germline, CDR1 MNHNY and CDR2 SVGAGI (reference sequence). Between the trimmed V and J ends, which lost 3 bases and 2 bases, there was a span of 13 bases.

The gene calls are TRBV19 and TRBJ2-5; TRBD2 agrees at 8 bases. With 6 bases clipped from V and 1 base from J, the junction kept 10 bases outside the gene matches. CDR1 and CDR2 from the germline V gene are LNHDA and SQIVND (reference sequence). The CDR3 totals 16 residues. The DNA for the CDR3 is TGTGCCAGTAGAATTACTAGCGGACGAATCCAAGAGACCCAGTACTTC. Translating it yields CASRITSGRIQETQYF.

The CDR3 sequence: CASSWASGGYNEQFF. The CDR3 nucleotides are TGTGCCAGCAGCTGGGCTAGCGGGGGGTACAATGAGCAGTTCTTC. This chain joins TRBV11-2 and TRBJ2-1, with TRBD2 matching 11 bases. CDR1 is SGHAT, CDR2 FQNNGV, per germline. The CDR3 is 15 amino acids. The J segment lost 4 bases and the V segment lost 4 bases, leaving 3 bases of the junction unmatched. The full variable domain, in which reference TRBV11-2 and TRBJ2-1 provide the parts outside the CDR3, is EAGVAQSPRYKIIEKRQSVAFWCNPISGHATLYWYQQILGQGPKLLIQFQNNGVVDDSQLPKDRFSAERLKGVDSTLKIQPAKLEDSAVYLCASSWASGGYNEQFFGPGTRLTVL.

The chain uses TRBV7-2 and TRBJ1-1, with D possibly being TRBD1 (5 bases). The CDR3 is made up of 14 amino acids. Germline V gives CDR1 SGHTA, CDR2 FQGNSA. The germline V and J ends were trimmed by 3 bases and 4 bases, with 12 bases remaining between them. The CDR3 bases are TGTGCCAGCAGCTTCGGGGGTACGAGCACTGAAGCTTTCTTT. Translating it yields CASSFGGTSTEAFF. The whole variable domain, filled in from reference TRBV7-2 and TRBJ1-1, reads GAGVSQSPSNKVTEKGKDVELRCDPISGHTALYWYRQSLGQGLEFLIYFQGNSAPDKSGLPSDRFSAERTGGSVSTLTIQRTQQEDSAVYLCASSFGGTSTEAFFGQGTRLTVV.

This clone was detected a few times. V is TRBV18 and J is TRBJ2-1, with D unresolved. The CDR3 length is 14 residues. The germline CDR1 and CDR2 sequences are KGHSH and LQKENI. V lost 1 base to trimming and J lost 5 bases, with 9 bases between them. CDR3 nucleotide sequence: TGTGCCAGCTCACCACGTCCAGACAACAATGAGCAGTTCTTC. This codes for CASSPRPDNNEQFF.

The rearrangement links TRBV2 to TRBJ1-3, with D possibly matching TRBD1 (6 bases). Germline loops: CDR1 SNHLY, CDR2 FYNNEI. The CDR3 contains 19 residues. The CDR3 reads CAQRTLEGLQGLSGNTIYF. CDR3 DNA sequence: TGTGCTCAGCGAACCTTAGAAGGTTTACAGGGCCTCTCTGGAAACACCATATATTTT.

This rearrangement joins TRBV18 to TRBJ2-7; 7 nucleotides match TRBD1. J was trimmed by 2 bases and V by 3 bases; bases with no gene match: 7. This CDR3 spans 15 amino acids. Germline V gives CDR1 KGHSH, CDR2 LQKENI. CDR3 region: CASSPIDRVTYEQYF. DNA for the CDR3: TGTGCCAGCTCACCCATTGACAGGGTCACCTACGAGCAGTACTTC.

The rearrangement joins TRBV7-2 to TRBJ2-7, with TRBD2 matching 7 bases. The CDR3 has 14 amino acids. Germline trimming cut 5 bases from V and 2 bases from J; bases unmatched to any gene: 6. The germline V gene has CDR1 SGHTA and CDR2 FQGNSA. The CDR3 bases are TGTGCCAGCAGCCGAGCGGGAAACGCCTACGAGCAGTACTTC. Encoded protein: CASSRAGNAYEQYF. Full variable domain (missing parts from reference TRBV7-2 and TRBJ2-7): GAGVSQSPSNKVTEKGKDVELRCDPISGHTALYWYRQSLGQGLEFLIYFQGNSAPDKSGLPSDRFSAERTGGSVSTLTIQRTQQEDSAVYLCASSRAGNAYEQYFGPGTRLTVT.